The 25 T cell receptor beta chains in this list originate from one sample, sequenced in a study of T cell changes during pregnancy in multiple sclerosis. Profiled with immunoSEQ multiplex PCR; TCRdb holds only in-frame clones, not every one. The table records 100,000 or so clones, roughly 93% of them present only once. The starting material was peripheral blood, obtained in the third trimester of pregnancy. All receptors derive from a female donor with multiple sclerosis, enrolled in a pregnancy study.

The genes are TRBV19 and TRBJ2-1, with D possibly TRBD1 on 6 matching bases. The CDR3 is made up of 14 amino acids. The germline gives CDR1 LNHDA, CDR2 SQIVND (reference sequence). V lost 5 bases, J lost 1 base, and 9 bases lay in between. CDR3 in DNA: TGTGCCAGTAGTGGCAGGGGATCCTACAATGAGCAGTTCTTC. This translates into CASSGRGSYNEQFF. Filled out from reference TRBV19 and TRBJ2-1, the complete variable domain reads DGGITQSPKYLFRKEGQNVTLSCEQNLNHDAMYWYRQDPGQGLRLIYYSQIVNDFQKGDIAEGYSVSREKKESFPLTVTSAQKNPTAFYLCASSGRGSYNEQFFGPGTRLTVL.

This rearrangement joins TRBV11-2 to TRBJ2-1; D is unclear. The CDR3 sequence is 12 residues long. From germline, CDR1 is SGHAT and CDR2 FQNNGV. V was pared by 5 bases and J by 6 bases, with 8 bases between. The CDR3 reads CASSPQSNEQFF. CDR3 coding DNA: TGTGCCAGCAGCCCTCAGTCCAATGAGCAGTTCTTC.

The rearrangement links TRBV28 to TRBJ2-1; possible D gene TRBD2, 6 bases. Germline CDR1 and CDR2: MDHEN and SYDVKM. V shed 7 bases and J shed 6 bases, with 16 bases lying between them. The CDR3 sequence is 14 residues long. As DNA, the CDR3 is TGTGCCAGCACCCGAGCAGGGAGGTCCAATGAGCAGTTCTTC. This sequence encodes CASTRAGRSNEQFF. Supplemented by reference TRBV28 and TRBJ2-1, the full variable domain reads DVKVTQSSRYLVKRTGEKVFLECVQDMDHENMFWYRQDPGLGLRLIYFSYDVKMKEKGDIPEGYSVSREKKERFSLILESASTNQTSMYLCASTRAGRSNEQFFGPGTRLTVL.

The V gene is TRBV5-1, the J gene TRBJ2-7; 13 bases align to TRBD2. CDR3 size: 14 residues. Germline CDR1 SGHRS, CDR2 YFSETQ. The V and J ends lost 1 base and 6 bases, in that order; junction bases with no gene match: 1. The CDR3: CASSLRTSGSEQYF. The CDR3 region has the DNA TGCGCCAGCAGCTTGAGGACTAGCGGGAGCGAGCAGTACTTC.

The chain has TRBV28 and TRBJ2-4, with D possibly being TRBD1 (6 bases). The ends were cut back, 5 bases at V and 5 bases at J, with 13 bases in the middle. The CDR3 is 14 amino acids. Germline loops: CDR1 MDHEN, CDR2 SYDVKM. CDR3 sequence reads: CASSLQGYQNIQYF. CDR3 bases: TGTGCCAGCAGTCTACAGGGTTACCAAAACATTCAGTACTTC.

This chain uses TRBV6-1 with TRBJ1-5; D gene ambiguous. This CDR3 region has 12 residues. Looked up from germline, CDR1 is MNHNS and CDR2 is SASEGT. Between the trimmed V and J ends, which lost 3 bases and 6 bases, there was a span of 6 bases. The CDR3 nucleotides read TGTGCCAGCAGTGACTGGCCTCAGCCCCAGCATTTT. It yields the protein CASSDWPQPQHF.

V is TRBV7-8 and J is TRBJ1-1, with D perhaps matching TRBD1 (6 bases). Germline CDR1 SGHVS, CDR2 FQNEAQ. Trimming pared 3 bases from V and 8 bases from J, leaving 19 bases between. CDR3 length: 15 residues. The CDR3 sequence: CASSFLGGAYREAFF. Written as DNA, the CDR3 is TGTGCCAGCAGCTTCCTAGGGGGGGCGTATAGGGAAGCTTTCTTT.

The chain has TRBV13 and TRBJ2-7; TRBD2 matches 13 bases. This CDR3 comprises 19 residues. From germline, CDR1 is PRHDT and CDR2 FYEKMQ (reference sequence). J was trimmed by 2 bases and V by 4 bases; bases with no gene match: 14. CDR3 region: CASSSTGLAGEGGAYEQYF. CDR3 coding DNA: TGTGCCAGCAGCTCAACTGGACTAGCGGGAGAAGGTGGGGCCTACGAGCAGTACTTC.

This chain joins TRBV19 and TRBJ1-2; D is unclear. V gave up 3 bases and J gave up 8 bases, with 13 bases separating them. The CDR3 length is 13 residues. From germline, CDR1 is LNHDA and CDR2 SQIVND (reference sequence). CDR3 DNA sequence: TGTGCCAGTAGTATGCCCTGGAGTAGGGGCTACACCTTC. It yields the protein CASSMPWSRGYTF.

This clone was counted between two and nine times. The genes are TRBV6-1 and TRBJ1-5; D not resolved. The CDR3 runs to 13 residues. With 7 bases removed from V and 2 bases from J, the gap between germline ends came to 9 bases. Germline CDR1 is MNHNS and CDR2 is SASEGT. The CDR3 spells CASTPLGNQPQHF. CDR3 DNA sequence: TGTGCCAGCACCCCCCTTGGCAATCAGCCCCAGCATTTT.

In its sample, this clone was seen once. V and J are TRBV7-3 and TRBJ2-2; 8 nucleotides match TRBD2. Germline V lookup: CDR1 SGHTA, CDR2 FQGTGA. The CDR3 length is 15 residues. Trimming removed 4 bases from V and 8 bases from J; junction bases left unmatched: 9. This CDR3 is CASSSIAGPRGELFF. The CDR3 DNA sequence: TGTGCCAGCAGCTCCATAGCGGGGCCGAGGGGGGAGCTGTTTTTT.

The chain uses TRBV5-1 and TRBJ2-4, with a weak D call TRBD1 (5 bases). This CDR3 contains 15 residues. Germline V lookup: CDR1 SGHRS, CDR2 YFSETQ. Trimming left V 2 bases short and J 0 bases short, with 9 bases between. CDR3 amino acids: CASSLPGLAKNIQYF. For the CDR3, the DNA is TGCGCCAGCAGCTTACCAGGGTTAGCCAAAAACATTCAGTACTTC.

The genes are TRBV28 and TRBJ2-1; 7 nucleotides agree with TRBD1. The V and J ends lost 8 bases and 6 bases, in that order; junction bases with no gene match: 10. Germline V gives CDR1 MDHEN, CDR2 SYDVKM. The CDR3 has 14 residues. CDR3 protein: CASRTGLGGNEQFF. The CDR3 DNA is TGTGCCAGCCGGACAGGTCTTGGTGGCAATGAGCAGTTCTTC.

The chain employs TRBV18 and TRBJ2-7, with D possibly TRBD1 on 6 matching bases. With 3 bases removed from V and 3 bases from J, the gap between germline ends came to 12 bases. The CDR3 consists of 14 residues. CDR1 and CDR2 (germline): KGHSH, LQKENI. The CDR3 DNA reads TGTGCCAGCTCACCCCAGGGACACGGCTACGAGCAGTACTTC. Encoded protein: CASSPQGHGYEQYF.

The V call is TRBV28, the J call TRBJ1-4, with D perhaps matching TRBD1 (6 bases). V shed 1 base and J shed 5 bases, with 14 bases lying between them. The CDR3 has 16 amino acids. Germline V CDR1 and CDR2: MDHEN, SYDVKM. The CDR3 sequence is CASSLLGGRRNEKLFF. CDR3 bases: TGTGCCAGCAGTTTATTAGGGGGACGGAGGAATGAAAAACTGTTTTTT.

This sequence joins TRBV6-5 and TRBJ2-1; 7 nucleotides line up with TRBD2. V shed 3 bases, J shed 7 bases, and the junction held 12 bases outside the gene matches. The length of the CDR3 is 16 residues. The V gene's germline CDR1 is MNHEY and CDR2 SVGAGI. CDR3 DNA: TGTGCCAGCAGTTATACTCAAGTGGGAGGGGTAAATGAGCAGTTCTTC. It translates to CASSYTQVGGVNEQFF.

CDR3 sequence: CASSQDHSGRGEQFF. The CDR3 DNA is TGTGCCAGCAGCCAAGATCATAGCGGCCGGGGGGAGCAGTTCTTC. The rearrangement links TRBV4-2 to TRBJ2-1; possible D gene TRBD2, 6 bases. The V gene's germline CDR1 is LGHNA and CDR2 YNFKEQ. This CDR3 comprises 15 residues. V lost 0 bases to trimming and J lost 10 bases, with 16 bases between them.

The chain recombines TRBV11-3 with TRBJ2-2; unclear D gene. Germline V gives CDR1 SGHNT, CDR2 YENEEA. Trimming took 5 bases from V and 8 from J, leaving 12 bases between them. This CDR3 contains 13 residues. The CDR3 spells CASSQALGGELFF. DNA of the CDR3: TGTGCCAGCAGCCAGGCGCTTGGGGGGGAGCTGTTTTTT.

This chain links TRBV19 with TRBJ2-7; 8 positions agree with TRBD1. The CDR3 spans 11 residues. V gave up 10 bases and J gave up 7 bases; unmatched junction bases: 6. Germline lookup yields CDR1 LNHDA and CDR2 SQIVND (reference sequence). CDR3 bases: TGTGCCACCGGACAGGGCCTGGAGCAGTACTTC. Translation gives CATGQGLEQYF.

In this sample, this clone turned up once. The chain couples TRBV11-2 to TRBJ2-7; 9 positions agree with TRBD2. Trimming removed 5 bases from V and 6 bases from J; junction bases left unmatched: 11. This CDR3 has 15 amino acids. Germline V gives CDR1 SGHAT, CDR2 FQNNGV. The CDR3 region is CASSQKREVVREQYF. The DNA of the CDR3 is TGTGCCAGCAGCCAGAAGCGGGAGGTTGTTCGCGAGCAGTACTTC. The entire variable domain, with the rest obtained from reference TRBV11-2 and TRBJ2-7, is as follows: EAGVAQSPRYKIIEKRQSVAFWCNPISGHATLYWYQQILGQGPKLLIQFQNNGVVDDSQLPKDRFSAERLKGVDSTLKIQPAKLEDSAVYLCASSQKREVVREQYFGPGTRLTVT.

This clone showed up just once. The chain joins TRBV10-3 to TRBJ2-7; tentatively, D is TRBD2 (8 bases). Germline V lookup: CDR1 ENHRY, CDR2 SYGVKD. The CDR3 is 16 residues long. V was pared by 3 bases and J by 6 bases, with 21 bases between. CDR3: CAISEGGDGRGGEQYF. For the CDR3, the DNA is TGTGCCATCAGTGAAGGGGGCGACGGGAGGGGGGGCGAGCAGTACTTC.

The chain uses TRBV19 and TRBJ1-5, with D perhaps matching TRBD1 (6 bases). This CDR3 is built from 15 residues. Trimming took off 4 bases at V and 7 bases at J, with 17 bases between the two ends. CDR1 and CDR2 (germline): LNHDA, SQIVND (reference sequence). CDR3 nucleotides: TGTGCCAGTAGTACGACAGGAGGCCCGGGGCAGCCCCAGCATTTT. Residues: CASSTTGGPGQPQHF.

The CDR3 loop reads CASSETRGGRKTQYF. The CDR3 DNA reads as TGTGCCAGCAGTGAAACCAGGGGAGGGAGGAAGACCCAGTACTTC. This chain connects TRBV25-1 to TRBJ2-5; D may be TRBD2 (7 bases). This CDR3 is 15 amino acids long. Between the trimmed V and J ends, which lost 2 bases and 6 bases, there was a span of 16 bases. Looked up from germline, CDR1 is MGHDK and CDR2 is SYGVNS.

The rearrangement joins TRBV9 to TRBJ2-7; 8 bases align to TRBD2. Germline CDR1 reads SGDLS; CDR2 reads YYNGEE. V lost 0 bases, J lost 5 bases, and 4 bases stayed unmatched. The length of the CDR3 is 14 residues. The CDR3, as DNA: TGTGCCAGCAGCGTAGGGCTAGCGGGCGACGAGCAGTACTTC. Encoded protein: CASSVGLAGDEQYF.

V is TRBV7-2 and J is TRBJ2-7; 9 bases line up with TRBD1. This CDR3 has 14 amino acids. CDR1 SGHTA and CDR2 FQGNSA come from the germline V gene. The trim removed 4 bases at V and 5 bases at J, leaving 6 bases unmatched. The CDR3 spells CASSSPGQGDEQYF. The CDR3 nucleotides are TGTGCCAGCAGCTCTCCGGGACAGGGTGACGAGCAGTACTTC.